The clone carrying this T cell receptor beta chain was observed a handful of times. This CDR3 contains 15 residues. Trimming cost V 4 bases and J 3 bases; bases outside gene matches: 2. Per the germline V gene, CDR1 is MNHNS and CDR2 is SASEGT. The data belong to a study of immune characterization of retroperitoneal liposarcoma. One entry per CDR3 protein, called by TCRdb with MiXCR from the PCR reads. The data show over 15,000 distinct CDR3 sequences, with approximately 37% seen just once and approximately 8% held by the top ten. V is TRBV6-1 and J is TRBJ2-5, with 13 bases identical to TRBD2. The sequenced material came from blood. This sequence originates from a male donor with retroperitoneal liposarcoma. CDR3 DNA: TGTGCCAGCAGTGCAGGGACTAGCGGGGAAGAGACCCAGTACTTC. This translates into CASSAGTSGEETQYF.